One and the same sample provided the 19 T cell receptor beta chains below, sequenced in a study of shared T cell receptors in the human thymus. Sequencing used immunoSEQ multiplex PCR; TCRdb keeps in-frame clones, though not all of them. The top ten hold around 0.0094% of the sample, which has 600,000 to 900,000 clones, 75% to 90% seen once. The same specimen was also included in a second study, on human thymus T cells.

The sample comprised thymocytes. All receptors derive from a girl under three years old with a congenital heart defect.

This chain links TRBV5-1 with TRBJ1-3, with D maybe TRBD1 (5 bases). The CDR3 loop spans 14 amino acids. The V end was cut by 4 bases, the J end by 0 bases, with 8 bases between. The germline V gene has CDR1 SGHRS and CDR2 YFSETQ. The CDR3 sequence is CASSAQGSGNTIYF. The DNA for the CDR3 is TGCGCCAGCAGCGCGCAGGGCTCTGGAAACACCATATATTTT.

The chain employs TRBV21-1 and TRBJ1-4; the table's D gene call, TRBD1, was not cross checked with the DNA. TRBV21-1 is termed a pseudogene. The CDR3 covers 14 residues. The chain's CDR3 is CASSKGQLNEKLFF. The CDR3 region has the DNA TGTGCCAGCAGTAAAGGACAGTTGAATGAAAAACTGTTTTTT.

The chain is built from TRBV19 and TRBJ2-7, with TRBD1 matching 7 bases. CDR1 is LNHDA and CDR2 is SQIVND in the germline V gene (reference sequence). The trim removed 3 bases at V and 2 bases at J, leaving 7 bases unmatched. This CDR3 comprises 15 residues. The CDR3 region is CASSIIKGAPYEQYF. Written as DNA, the CDR3 is TGTGCCAGTAGTATTATAAAGGGGGCCCCCTACGAGCAGTACTTC.

This chain uses TRBV4-1 with TRBJ1-1; unclear D gene. V dropped 0 bases and J dropped 4 bases, with 18 bases sitting between them. The CDR3 runs 17 residues. Germline loops: CDR1 MGHRA, CDR2 YSYEKL. Here the CDR3 reads CASSQDFGHPNGTEAFF. The CDR3 DNA reads as TGCGCCAGCAGCCAAGACTTTGGGCACCCAAATGGCACTGAAGCTTTCTTT.

This clone appeared a few times. The chain combines TRBV4-1 with TRBJ1-4, with D possibly matching TRBD1 (6 bases). From germline, CDR1 is MGHRA and CDR2 YSYEKL. This CDR3 region has 15 residues. Trimming stripped 3 bases from V and 6 bases from J, with 14 bases between. As DNA, the CDR3 is TGCGCCAGCAGCCACGGTAACCACAGGGATGAAAAACTGTTTTTT. Its translation: CASSHGNHRDEKLFF.

The chain joins TRBV5-8 to TRBJ1-1; a weak D match, TRBD1 (6 bases). The germline V and J ends were trimmed by 1 base and 3 bases, with 10 bases remaining between them. The germline V gene has CDR1 SGHTS and CDR2 YDEGEE. This CDR3 is 14 amino acids long. CDR3 DNA: TGTGCCAGCAGCTTGTGGACAGTCCACACTGAAGCTTTCTTT. Its translation is CASSLWTVHTEAFF.

This chain connects TRBV5-4 to TRBJ1-1; D gene uncertain. Germline CDR1 and CDR2: SGHNT and YYREEE (reference sequence). Trimming removed 3 bases from V and 2 bases from J, with 5 bases in between. This CDR3 spans 12 amino acids. The CDR3 loop is CASSSRNTEAFF. The DNA for the CDR3 is TGTGCCAGCAGCTCCCGTAACACTGAAGCTTTCTTT.

The chain recombines TRBV6-1 with TRBJ2-7, with D possibly being TRBD2 (6 bases). The V end was cut by 5 bases, the J end by 3 bases, with 17 bases between. The CDR3 is 15 residues long. Per germline, CDR1 MNHNS and CDR2 SASEGT. CDR3 loop: CASSWGSSDHYEQYF. DNA for the CDR3: TGTGCCAGCAGTTGGGGGTCTAGCGACCACTACGAGCAGTACTTC.

This clone was observed a handful of times. The chain employs TRBV2 and TRBJ2-5, with no clear D. The germline gives CDR1 SNHLY, CDR2 FYNNEI. Trimming shortened V by 3 bases and J by 4 bases, and 12 bases separated the two germline ends. The CDR3 has 14 amino acids. CDR3 amino acids: CASSERGRGETQYF. In DNA form, the CDR3 reads TGTGCCAGCAGTGAGCGAGGCAGAGGAGAGACCCAGTACTTC.

The sample holds one count of this clone. The rearrangement links TRBV27 to TRBJ1-1, with D uncertain. CDR1 is MNHEY, CDR2 SMNVEV, per germline (reference sequence). This CDR3 has 14 residues. V dropped 3 bases and J dropped 1 base, with 9 bases sitting between them. The CDR3 nucleotides are TGTGCCAGCAGTTTTACAATAACGAACACTGAAGCTTTCTTT. This translates into CASSFTITNTEAFF.

The gene calls are TRBV9 and TRBJ1-2, with 8 bases aligning to TRBD1. With 3 bases clipped from V and 9 bases from J, the junction kept 4 bases outside the gene matches. This CDR3 is 12 amino acids long. CDR1 and CDR2 from the germline V gene are SGDLS and YYNGEE. As DNA, the CDR3 is TGTGCCAGCAGCGCGGACAGGGCTAGCTACACCTTC. Its translation: CASSADRASYTF.

CDR3 sequence: CASSAHRGAKNIQYF. CDR3 nucleotide sequence: TGTGCCAGCAGCGCCCATAGGGGGGCCAAAAACATTCAGTACTTC. The rearrangement uses TRBV7-8 and TRBJ2-4, with D maybe TRBD1 (6 bases). The CDR3 has 15 amino acids. Germline V gene lookup returns CDR1 SGHVS and CDR2 FQNEAQ. The V end was cut by 5 bases, the J end by 1 base, with 12 bases between.

This clone was counted only a few times. V is TRBV15 and J is TRBJ2-2; D may be TRBD2 (6 bases). The CDR3 sequence is 17 residues long. CDR1 LNHNV and CDR2 YYDKDF come from the germline V gene (reference sequence). Trimming left V 0 bases short and J 4 bases short, with 15 bases between. CDR3 bases: TGTGCCACCAGCAGAGAGGACGGGGGTTTGTTCACCGGGGAGCTGTTTTTT. Translated, it gives CATSREDGGLFTGELFF.

The rearrangement joins TRBV4-2 to TRBJ2-3; D may be TRBD1 (7 bases). Germline CDR1 is LGHNA and CDR2 is YNFKEQ. The CDR3 contains 17 residues. Trimming removed 1 base from V and 6 bases from J, with 20 bases in between. CDR3 nucleotides: TGTGCCAGCAGCCAAGTTATCGGGACTCCAGGGGGGGATACGCAGTATTTT. It specifies CASSQVIGTPGGDTQYF.

The chain joins TRBV11-2 to TRBJ1-5; tentative D call: TRBD1 (6 bases). The CDR3 totals 14 residues. Germline V gives CDR1 SGHAT, CDR2 FQNNGV. The V end lost 5 bases, the J end lost 3 bases, and 11 bases lay between the germline ends. The CDR3 reads CASSATGFNQPQHF. DNA of the CDR3: TGTGCCAGCAGCGCCACAGGGTTCAATCAGCCCCAGCATTTT.

A remark on this clone: This sample includes further DNA sequences coding for the same CDR3. This sequence joins TRBV27 and TRBJ1-2; D call uncertain. The ends were cut back, 2 bases at V and 1 base at J, with 8 bases in the middle. Germline V gives CDR1 MNHEY, CDR2 SMNVEV (reference sequence). The CDR3 contains 14 residues. The CDR3 protein is CASSLRGSNYGYTF. As DNA, the CDR3 is TGTGCCAGCAGTTTACGAGGCAGTAACTATGGCTACACCTTC.

The V and J genes are TRBV14 and TRBJ2-7, with 7 bases that match TRBD1. This CDR3 is 14 amino acids long. With V trimmed by 3 bases and J by 4 bases, 6 bases remained unmatched. Germline V gene lookup returns CDR1 SGHDN and CDR2 FVKESK. The CDR3 spells CASSHPGQTYEQYF. The CDR3 nucleotides are TGTGCCAGCAGCCATCCGGGACAGACGTACGAGCAGTACTTC. Variable domain in full (rest from reference TRBV14 and TRBJ2-7): EAGVTQFPSHSVIEKGQTVTLRCDPISGHDNLYWYRRVMGKEIKFLLHFVKESKQDESGMPNNRFLAERTGGTYSTLKVQPAELEDSGVYFCASSHPGQTYEQYFGPGTRLTVT.

The V and J genes are TRBV18 and TRBJ2-1; D may be TRBD2 (5 bases). The CDR3 is 16 residues long. V lost 0 bases and J lost 5, with 14 bases in between. Germline V gene data show CDR1 as KGHSH and CDR2 as LQKENI. The CDR3 DNA reads TGTGCCAGCTCACCACCGCGAGCGGACCCCGACAATGAGCAGTTCTTC. It yields the protein CASSPPRADPDNEQFF. The whole variable domain, remainder taken from reference TRBV18 and TRBJ2-1, is NAGVMQNPRHLVRRRGQEARLRCSPMKGHSHVYWYRQLPEEGLKFMVYLQKENIIDESGMPKERFSAEFPKEGPSILRIQQVVRGDSAAYFCASSPPRADPDNEQFFGPGTRLTVL.

In this sample, this clone turned up a few times. The V call is TRBV6-1, the J call TRBJ2-7, with D possibly matching TRBD2 (5 bases). Trimming cost V 6 bases and J 4 bases, with 10 bases left between them. The CDR3 covers 12 residues. In germline, CDR1 is MNHNS, CDR2 SASEGT. CDR3 nucleotide sequence: TGTGCCAGCAGACGAGGGTTTTACGAGCAGTACTTC. Translating it yields CASRRGFYEQYF.